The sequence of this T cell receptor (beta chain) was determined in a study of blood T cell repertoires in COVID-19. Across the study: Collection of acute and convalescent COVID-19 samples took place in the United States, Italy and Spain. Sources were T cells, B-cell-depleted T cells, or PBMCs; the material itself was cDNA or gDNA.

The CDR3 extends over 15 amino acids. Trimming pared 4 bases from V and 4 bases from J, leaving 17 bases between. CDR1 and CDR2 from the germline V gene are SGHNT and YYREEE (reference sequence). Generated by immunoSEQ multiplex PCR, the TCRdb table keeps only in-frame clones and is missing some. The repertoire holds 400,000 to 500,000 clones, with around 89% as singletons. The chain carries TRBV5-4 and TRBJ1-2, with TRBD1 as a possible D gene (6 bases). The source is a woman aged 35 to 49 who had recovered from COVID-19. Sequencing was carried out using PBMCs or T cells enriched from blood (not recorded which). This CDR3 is CASSQIGQPGYGYTF. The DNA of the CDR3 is TGTGCCAGCAGCCAAATCGGACAGCCCGGCTATGGCTACACCTTC. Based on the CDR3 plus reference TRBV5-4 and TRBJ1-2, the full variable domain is ETGVTQSPTHLIKTRGQQVTLRCSSQSGHNTVSWYQQALGQGPQFIFQYYREEENGRGNFPPRFSGLQFPNYSSELNVNALELDDSALYLCASSQIGQPGYGYTFGSGTRLTVV.